This T cell receptor beta chain is drawn from a study of cytomegalovirus exposure and HLA in healthy donors (dated by TCRdb to the late 2010s). Describing the broader study: An earlier analysis of several hundred of the donors reported 276 Gb of sequence data and 117 million unique TCR beta sequences obtained from approximately 180 million T cells. In addition to the first cohort of around 670 subjects, a separate validation cohort of 120 different subjects was used. Using immunosequencing, the study profiled T cell repertoires from roughly 650 subjects and related those repertoires to cytomegalovirus serostatus. The study combined high-throughput TCR immunosequencing, statistical association of individual TCRs with disease status, and machine learning to predict cytomegalovirus infection status. In the later analysis, no new phenotypic data were used to find candidate immune exposures; instead, reliance was placed on TCR beta sequences and their occurrence across donors. An earlier analysis of some 500 of the donors applied high-throughput TCR beta sequencing to assess whether each TCR beta V gene segment acted as functional or pseudogenic. To study patterns of TCR occurrence, a later analysis re-analyzed previously published TCR beta repertoires from 550 to 800 donors and added high-resolution HLA genotyping. A later genetic analysis took genome-wide SNP genotypes for about 55% of the roughly 700 donors and used that subset as a discovery cohort. Four to six DR-DQ haplotypes were handled as single units for association and clustering, since linkage in the cohort was strong. Across about 370 genotyped donors of the cohort, an average of about 250,000 unique TCR beta nucleotide sequences per donor were sequenced, and roughly a sixth of those sequences were non-productive. HLA typing included class I and class II loci at four-digit resolution. Typing coverage differed by locus: A, B, C, DRB1 and DQB1 were typed in about 629-640 donors, DQA1 in approximately 520, DPA1 in over 600, and DPB1 in approximately 450. The aim of the study was to test whether cataloging public T cell receptors could identify signatures of past pathogen exposure. Donor age, sex, ethnicity and CMV serostatus were collected together with the repertoire data. Of the approximately 400 genotyped donors, about 80% fell in the genetic ancestry cluster associated with self-reported Caucasian donors. All discovery cohort repertoires had been generated using a single sequencing platform. Around 320 gigabases of sequencing data and tens of millions of unique TCR sequences were included in an early release covering over 600 HLA-typed donors.

The receptor library was made with the immunoSEQ multiplex PCR assay. For the multiplex PCR, a mixture combining 60 forward primers for TCR Vbeta segments and 13 reverse primers for TCR Jbeta segments was used. Amplification of the CDR3 region of rearranged TCR beta genes was performed with a multiplex PCR assay on genomic DNA. Amplified TCR beta libraries were sequenced as 87-base-pair reads on the Illumina HiSeq System. The study's processing was this. A later analysis tallied roughly 78 million unique TCR beta chains across the approximately 670 repertoires, and about 12 million of those chains were shared by two or more donors. A nearest-neighbor algorithm error-corrected the raw reads and collapsed the reads into unique sequences, merging closely related sequences to remove PCR and sequencing errors. To assign V, D and J gene segments, CDR3 sequences were aligned to IMGT reference sequences. For a sequence to be retained, a match of at least six nucleotides was required to both a V gene segment and a J gene segment. Rearrangements were called productive when the CDR3 lacked stop codons and stayed in frame with V and J; all others were non-productive. CDR3 was defined according to IMGT convention as the region running from the second conserved V-encoded cysteine to the conserved J-encoded phenylalanine. Sequences without an unambiguous match to a single V gene segment were excluded from the earlier analysis of about 630 of the donors. An earlier analysis of several hundred of the donors classified V segments as functional when productive rearrangements were above 56.7% and as segregating when the standard deviation between donors was above 5%. A statistical classification framework was developed to diagnose cytomegalovirus status using the catalog of TCR beta chain sequences. V and J gene assignment, in a later analysis, came from comparing TCR nucleotide sequences with IMGT/GENE-DB human TR gene sequences. A later analysis assigned CDR3 sequences and most-parsimonious VDJ recombination scenarios with the TCRdist pipeline. In a later analysis, each TCR beta chain was defined by its CDR3 amino acid sequence together with its V-gene family, and reads lacking a unique V-gene family were excluded. As a way to deal with suspected cross-contamination and a sequencing artifact, a later analysis dropped more than 500 nucleotide sequences that were highly shared and had low generation probability. In a later analysis, a clonal expansion index for each public chain was calculated from normalized within-repertoire ranks of inferred template counts. In a later analysis, generation probabilities were computed using a VDJ recombination model fitted to out-of-frame rearrangements, and the results were checked against IGoR. In a later analysis, hypergeometric tests were used to score TCR-TCR, TCR-HLA and TCR-CMV co-occurrence, with a repertoire-size bias correction applied to TCR pairs. In a later analysis, false discovery rates were estimated by permuting HLA or CMV assignments 20 times. In a later analysis, co-occurring TCRs were grouped with DBSCAN, and TCRdist sequence similarity was added when clustering was performed within HLA-allele-positive subsets. Repertoires with fewer than 30,000 or more than 120,000 public chains were left out of co-occurrence clustering, as were five repertoires with anomalous nucleotide sharing. Sourced from immuneACCESS, this table was stored by TCRdb with only in-frame sequences that have V and J called. A share of the clones is absent; for the studies checked, an unresolved V gene accounts for under half, and the remainder has no known explanation. V and J calls and clone size are those listed in that table; D and trimming were worked out from the DNA. Recorded for this sample are about 140,000 clones; around four fifths of them occurred a single time. The leading ten clones occupy over 1% of the sample.

Note on this clone: There is no known antigen for this receptor. Per-base quality was not reported, and no clone a single base away is much larger than it.

V and J are trimmed by 8 bases and 6 bases, and the gene matches miss 11 bases of the junction. CDR1 and CDR2 (MRHNA, SNTAGT) derive from the germline V gene. From the cysteine up to the phenylalanine, the CDR3 has a length of 16 residues. Only CDR3 DNA is held: 48 bases, read in frame from base 1. The investigation overall reported the following: V-gene and J-gene trimming of TCR beta chains was associated with a missense DCLRE1C variant in a later genetic analysis, and the association was replicated in an independent cohort. Most TCR sequences were observed very rarely across donors, whereas some public TCRs were present in many individuals. The study gave a list of under 200 TCR beta chains associated with cytomegalovirus. It was suggested by the authors that the approach could potentially be generalized to other disease states and immunological phenotypes. The 87-base-pair reads could not distinguish some IMGT-functional V segments, including TRBV6-2 and TRBV6-3, so those segments were excluded. In an earlier analysis of approximately 600 of the donors, most TCR beta V segments were observed in productive rearrangements about 87% or about 30% of the time, broadly matching IMGT annotations. In this cohort, only TCR beta chains were sequenced, and detectable features were limited by the absence of alpha or paired-chain data. In both the original and validation cohorts, the classifier was reported to diagnose cytomegalovirus status with high specificity and sensitivity. At a false discovery rate of 0.05, a later analysis linked some 18,000 TCR beta sequences to specific HLA alleles. CMV serostatus was the only immune exposure information available for the cohort. Compared with equally common non-associated chains, HLA-associated TCR beta chains in a later analysis were more clonally expanded and had lower generation probabilities. In vitro tests confirmed that a few of the cytomegalovirus-associated TCR beta chains recognize cytomegalovirus antigens. Presence/absence analyses assumed roughly uniform sequencing depth across donors, an assumption that may not hold. A cluster of highly shared sequence variants was judged likely to represent a technical artifact of the sequencing pipeline. Several of the top co-occurrence clusters appeared to be linked to parvovirus B19, influenza, CMV and Epstein-Barr virus, according to a later analysis. Because counts were too low, about 18 rarely observed V segments, including chromosome 9 orphons, were excluded from the earlier analysis of about 500 of the donors. Linkage disequilibrium might explain the correlated functional status among segregating V segments, but an unknown experimental factor could not be excluded. A later genetic analysis reported fewer N-insertions in productive TCRs among donors in an Asian-associated ancestry cluster than the roughly 700-donor mean. According to a later analysis, most CMV-associated TCR beta chains appeared to be HLA-restricted, and the HLA associations seemed to be driven largely by CMV exposure. In a later analysis, TCR association rates were found to vary across HLA loci, with the most associated TCRs seen for DRB1 alleles and the fewest for HLA-C alleles. Because HLA typing was missing for some donors at each locus, association tests included only the typed subset. Strong co-occurrence of HLA alleles, especially DR and DQ, made assigning TCR associations to individual alleles difficult. A further reported finding was that TCR beta sequences accurately predicted the HLA-A and HLA-B alleles for most subjects in the first cohort.

The cohort comprised more than 550 healthy bone marrow donors. At the time of sampling, all cohort members were nominally healthy, though unrecorded immune exposures were likely present. The donor was CMV seropositive and was included in the group of almost 300 seropositive cohort members. A peripheral blood sample was collected from each donor, and TCR beta sequencing was performed on peripheral blood mononuclear cells. Genomic DNA was extracted from the blood cell samples with the Qiagen DNeasy Blood Extraction Kit. In this chain, TRBV6-4 is recombined with TRBJ2-2, and 11 junction bases match TRBD1. This TCR was sampled from a male donor in good health and CMV-seropositive. Source material: PBMCs. The nucleotides are TGTGCCAGCTACTGCGGACAGGGGGCTAATGCCGGGGAGCTGTTTTTT. It specifies CASYCGQGANAGELFF.